The 26 T cell receptor beta chains below all came from one sample that was sequenced in a study of Graves' ophthalmopathy and Graves' hyperthyroidism. Amplification targeted the TCR beta CDR3 regions, with RNA transcripts as the source material. RT-PCR was first run with HTBI primers, then multiplex PCR in a second round. TCRdb analysed the multiplex PCR reads with MiXCR anew, one entry per CDR3 protein. The data hold 900,000 to 1,200,000 distinct CDR3 sequences, with roughly 35% observed a single time. Specimen: peripheral blood or thyroid tissue (not recorded which). The receptors shown here come from an adult man with Graves' hyperthyroidism.

This clonotype was recorded a few times. The genes are TRBV9 and TRBJ1-5, with D possibly matching TRBD1 (5 bases). The V gene lost 7 bases and the J gene lost 6 bases, with 23 bases spanning the gap. Per the germline V gene, CDR1 is SGDLS and CDR2 is YYNGEE. CDR3 size: 16 residues. The CDR3 DNA sequence: TGTGCCAGCTCACCAGCCGGGACCCAAAAAGGTCAGCCCCAGCATTTT. Translating gives CASSPAGTQKGQPQHF.

Here the CDR3 reads CASSQQGIYSPLHF. CDR3 coding DNA: TGTGCCAGCAGCCAACAGGGAATTTATTCACCCCTCCACTTT. The rearrangement joins TRBV4-2 to TRBJ1-6, with D possibly matching TRBD1 (5 bases). The length of the CDR3 is 14 residues. Germline CDR1 is LGHNA and CDR2 is YNFKEQ. The V end was cut by 2 bases, the J end by 8 bases, with 10 bases between.

There are many counts of this clonotype. CDR3 amino acids: CASSPRLVDQETQYF. The CDR3 region has the DNA TGTGCCAGCAGCCCGCGGCTAGTAGACCAAGAGACCCAGTACTTC. The chain links TRBV7-2 to TRBJ2-5; D remains unclear. The CDR3 runs to 15 residues. CDR1 is SGHTA, CDR2 FQGNSA, per germline. V lost 5 bases to trimming and J lost 0 bases, with 13 bases between them.

Many counts were recorded for this clonotype. The genes are TRBV10-3 and TRBJ2-2; D possibly corresponds to TRBD2 (6 bases). The CDR3 spans 15 residues. Germline CDR1 and CDR2: ENHRY and SYGVKD. With 6 bases removed from V and 0 bases from J, the gap between germline ends came to 11 bases. The CDR3 sequence is CAISSGTSNTGELFF. The CDR3 DNA is TGTGCCATCAGCTCCGGGACTTCGAACACCGGGGAGCTGTTTTTT.

The chain carries TRBV2 and TRBJ2-6; D possibly uses TRBD1 or TRBD2 (5 bases each). Trimming stripped 6 bases from V and 11 bases from J, with 20 bases between. The CDR3 contains 15 residues. Germline CDR1 reads SNHLY; CDR2 reads FYNNEI. The CDR3 nucleotides are TGTGCCAGCAGCGGGGTCAGACAGCCTGGTTACGTCCTGACTTTC. Its protein product is CASSGVRQPGYVLTF. The full variable domain, its missing parts supplied by reference TRBV2 and TRBJ2-6, is EPEVTQTPSHQVTQMGQEVILRCVPISNHLYFYWYRQILGQKVEFLVSFYNNEISEKSEIFDDQFSVERPDGSNFTLKIRSTKLEDSAMYFCASSGVRQPGYVLTFGAGSRLTVL.

The rearrangement uses TRBV4-1 and TRBJ1-1; D is possibly TRBD1 (6 bases). Between the trimmed V and J ends, which lost 2 bases and 6 bases, there was a span of 13 bases. The CDR3 length is 14 residues. Germline assignment: CDR1 MGHRA and CDR2 YSYEKL. Written as DNA, the CDR3 is TGCGCCAGCAGCCAAAGACAGGAGGGTCCTGAAGCTTTCTTT. It encodes CASSQRQEGPEAFF.

There are many counts of this clonotype. The rearrangement joins TRBV5-1 to TRBJ1-6, with D tentatively TRBD1 (5 bases). CDR1 SGHRS and CDR2 YFSETQ come from the germline V gene. CDR3 length equals 16 residues. The V gene lost 3 bases and the J gene lost 0 bases, with 10 bases spanning the gap. This chain's CDR3 is CASSWDGSSYNSPLHF. The CDR3 nucleotides are TGCGCCAGCAGCTGGGACGGGAGCTCCTATAATTCACCCCTCCACTTT.

The chain couples TRBV5-8 to TRBJ2-7; D possibly matches TRBD1 or TRBD2 (5 bases each). The CDR3 length is 15 residues. V lost 3 bases and J 4 bases, leaving 17 bases between the germline ends. The germline V gene has CDR1 SGHTS and CDR2 YDEGEE. The CDR3 here is CASSWGTTRIYEQYF. Here the CDR3 DNA reads TGTGCCAGCAGCTGGGGGACCACAAGGATTTACGAGCAGTACTTC. Variable domain in full (rest from reference TRBV5-8 and TRBJ2-7): EAGVTQSPTHLIKTRGQQATLRCSPISGHTSVYWYQQALGLGLQFLLWYDEGEERNRGNFPPRFSGRQFPNYSSELNVNALELEDSALYLCASSWGTTRIYEQYFGPGTRLTVT.

This clonotype showed up many times. The chain employs TRBV6-4 and TRBJ1-2; 11 bases agree with TRBD1. There are 16 residues in the CDR3. Losses at the gene ends were 5 bases for V and 3 bases for J; bases not matched to a gene: 8. CDR1 and CDR2 from the germline V gene are MRHNA and SNTAGT. DNA for the CDR3: TGTGCCAGCAGTCCGGACAGGGGGCTAGGGGACTATGGCTACACCTTC. Its protein product is CASSPDRGLGDYGYTF.

This clonotype was seen a few times. V usage is TRBV10-3 and J usage is TRBJ2-6, with TRBD1 identical over 7 bases. The V and J ends lost 8 bases and 0 bases, in that order; junction bases with no gene match: 7. Germline V gene data show CDR1 as ENHRY and CDR2 as SYGVKD. The CDR3 is 16 residues long. The CDR3 region is CAIEPGQSSGANVLTF. The CDR3 nucleotides read TGTGCCATCGAGCCGGGACAGAGCTCTGGGGCCAACGTCCTGACTTTC.

This clonotype came up many times. The V gene is TRBV2, the J gene TRBJ2-7, with D possibly being TRBD1 or TRBD2 (6 bases each). The germline gives CDR1 SNHLY, CDR2 FYNNEI. The CDR3 totals 13 residues. The V and J ends lost 8 bases and 6 bases respectively, with 17 bases between them. The CDR3 here is CASSRDNGGEQYF. As DNA, the CDR3 is TGTGCCAGCTCCCGGGACAACGGGGGCGAGCAGTACTTC.

On this clonotype: With a much larger clone just one base away, this may be a read error. The chain couples TRBV19 to TRBJ2-7; D might be TRBD1 or TRBD2, each matching 5 bases. The CDR3 is made up of 15 amino acids. Per the germline V gene, CDR1 is LNHDA and CDR2 is SQIVND (reference sequence). CDR3 in DNA: TGTGCCAGTAGTATGATTACCGGGGCAGACTACGTGCAGTACTTC. It codes for CASSMITGADYVQYF.

This clonotype occurred many times. J is TRBJ2-7 and V is TRBV5-1; the D gene is possibly TRBD2 (5 bases). Germline V gene data show CDR1 as SGHRS and CDR2 as YFSETQ. There are 13 residues in the CDR3. Deletions cut 5 bases from V and 3 bases from J, with 12 bases between. The CDR3 bases are TGCGCCAGCAGTGAGGGCAGTAACTACGAGCAGTACTTC. Translated: CASSEGSNYEQYF.

V gene TRBV29-1 combines with J gene TRBJ1-2; possible D gene TRBD1, 6 bases. V lost 4 bases and J 8 bases, leaving 14 bases between the germline ends. The germline gives CDR1 SQVTM, CDR2 ANQGSEA. This CDR3 is 12 amino acids long. CDR3: CSVVGGSNGYTF. The CDR3, as DNA: TGCAGCGTTGTAGGGGGAAGTAACGGCTACACCTTC.

The chain couples TRBV24-1 to TRBJ2-5, with a weak D call TRBD2 (7 bases). V was clipped by 10 bases and J by 4 bases, with 27 bases between them. From germline, CDR1 is KGHDR and CDR2 SFDVKD. The CDR3 is 17 amino acids. CDR3 protein: CATGTEQRGEGGETQYF. The CDR3 nucleotides read TGTGCCACGGGAACCGAACAGCGGGGTGAAGGGGGAGAGACCCAGTACTTC.

This clonotype was recorded a few times. The genes are TRBV12-3 or TRBV12-4 and TRBJ2-5, with D perhaps matching TRBD1 (5 bases). Between the trimmed V and J ends, which lost 6 bases and 4 bases, there was a span of 15 bases. The CDR3 extends over 14 amino acids. DNA for the CDR3: TGTGCCAGCAGCCGACCGACAGAAGTAGAGACCCAGTACTTC. Translating gives CASSRPTEVETQYF.

This clonotype occurred a few times. DNA of the CDR3: TGTGCCAGCAGACCCCGACTAAGCGGGGACCTACAAGAGACCCAGTACTTC. This gives the protein CASRPRLSGDLQETQYF. The V call is TRBV7-2, the J call TRBJ2-5; 7 positions agree with TRBD2. Per the germline V gene, CDR1 is SGHTA and CDR2 is FQGNSA. This CDR3 region has 17 residues. V lost 6 bases to trimming and J lost 2 bases; unmatched junction nucleotides: 15.

This clonotype was observed many times. The V and J genes are TRBV15 and TRBJ1-3, with D uncertain. Trimming cost V 0 bases and J 0 bases, with 12 bases left between them. Germline loops: CDR1 LNHNV, CDR2 YYDKDF (reference sequence). The CDR3 spans 17 residues. The CDR3 loop reads CATSRDPGTISGNTIYF. The CDR3 DNA sequence: TGTGCCACCAGCAGAGATCCGGGCACCATCTCTGGAAACACCATATATTTT.

The V call is TRBV19, the J call TRBJ2-7, with 8 bases that match TRBD2. Per germline, CDR1 LNHDA and CDR2 SQIVND (reference sequence). After removal of 6 bases from V and 7 bases from J, the junction contained 14 bases not matched to a gene. CDR3 size: 15 residues. Written as DNA, the CDR3 is TGTGCCAGTAGGGGCAGCTACGGGGGGGCTGGGGAGCAGTACTTC. The encoded protein is CASRGSYGGAGEQYF.

The rearrangement joins TRBV6-5 to TRBJ2-2; maybe TRBD2 (5 bases). CDR1 and CDR2 from the germline V gene are MNHEY and SVGAGI. Trimming cost V 7 bases and J 2 bases, with 14 bases left between them. There are 15 residues in the CDR3. The CDR3 region is CASTHGEINTGELFF. Written as DNA, the CDR3 is TGTGCCAGCACCCACGGGGAGATTAACACCGGGGAGCTGTTTTTT.

This rearrangement joins TRBV7-2 to TRBJ1-6, with D perhaps matching TRBD1 (6 bases). The CDR3 spans 15 residues. The germline V gene has CDR1 SGHTA and CDR2 FQGNSA. The CDR3 DNA follows: TGTGCGACCGCGGAGACAGGCCCCAAAAATTCACCCCTCCACTTT. Protein product: CATAETGPKNSPLHF. Using reference TRBV7-2 and TRBJ1-6 for the parts outside the CDR3, the full variable domain is GAGVSQSPSNKVTEKGKDVELRCDPISGHTALYWYRQSLGQGLEFLIYFQGNSAPDKSGLPSDRFSAERTGGSVSTLTIQRTQQEDSAVYLCATAETGPKNSPLHFGNGTRLTVT.

This clonotype was detected ten times or more. The chain joins TRBV7-8 to TRBJ2-7, with D perhaps matching TRBD2 (5 bases). Germline CDR1 is SGHVS and CDR2 is FQNEAQ. The CDR3 loop spans 13 amino acids. V shed 5 bases and J shed 4 bases, with 12 bases lying between them. CDR3 sequence (DNA): TGTGCCAGCAGCCCCAGGCAGCGGTACGAGCAGTACTTC. Amino acid sequence: CASSPRQRYEQYF.

At least ten counts were recorded for this clonotype. The V gene is TRBV5-8, the J gene TRBJ1-1; D uncertain. V lost 4 bases to trimming and J lost 7 bases, with 11 bases between them. Germline V gene data show CDR1 as SGHTS and CDR2 as YDEGEE. This CDR3 is built from 12 residues. The chain's CDR3 is CASSRGGGEAFF. The CDR3 coding sequence is TGTGCCAGCAGCCGGGGTGGCGGTGAAGCTTTCTTT.

On this clonotype itself: A much larger clone sits a single nucleotide away, making a read error possible. The chain recombines TRBV4-1 with TRBJ2-5; 11 nucleotides match TRBD2. The CDR3 runs 16 residues. J lost 5 bases, V lost 0 bases, and 5 bases had no gene match. Germline CDR1 and CDR2: MGHRA and YSYEKL. CDR3 amino acids: CASSQDSGRARETQYF. The DNA for the CDR3 is TGCGCCAGCAGCCAAGATAGCGGGAGGGCCCGGGAGACCCAGTACTTC.

This clonotype has just a few counts. This rearrangement joins TRBV28 to TRBJ1-2; D perhaps matches TRBD1 (6 bases). Trimming pared 5 bases from V and 4 bases from J, leaving 11 bases between. Germline V gives CDR1 MDHEN, CDR2 SYDVKM. The CDR3 length is 13 residues. This CDR3 is CASSVQGGYGYTF. In DNA form, the CDR3 reads TGTGCCAGCAGTGTACAGGGCGGCTATGGCTACACCTTC.

The chain couples TRBV5-6 to TRBJ1-1; TRBD1 agrees at 7 bases. With V trimmed by 2 bases and J by 7 bases, 5 bases remained unmatched. The CDR3 is 13 amino acids. The germline gives CDR1 SGHDT, CDR2 YYEEEE. The CDR3 here is CASSLQGLVEAFF. Written as DNA, the CDR3 is TGTGCCAGCAGCTTACAGGGGTTGGTTGAAGCTTTCTTT.